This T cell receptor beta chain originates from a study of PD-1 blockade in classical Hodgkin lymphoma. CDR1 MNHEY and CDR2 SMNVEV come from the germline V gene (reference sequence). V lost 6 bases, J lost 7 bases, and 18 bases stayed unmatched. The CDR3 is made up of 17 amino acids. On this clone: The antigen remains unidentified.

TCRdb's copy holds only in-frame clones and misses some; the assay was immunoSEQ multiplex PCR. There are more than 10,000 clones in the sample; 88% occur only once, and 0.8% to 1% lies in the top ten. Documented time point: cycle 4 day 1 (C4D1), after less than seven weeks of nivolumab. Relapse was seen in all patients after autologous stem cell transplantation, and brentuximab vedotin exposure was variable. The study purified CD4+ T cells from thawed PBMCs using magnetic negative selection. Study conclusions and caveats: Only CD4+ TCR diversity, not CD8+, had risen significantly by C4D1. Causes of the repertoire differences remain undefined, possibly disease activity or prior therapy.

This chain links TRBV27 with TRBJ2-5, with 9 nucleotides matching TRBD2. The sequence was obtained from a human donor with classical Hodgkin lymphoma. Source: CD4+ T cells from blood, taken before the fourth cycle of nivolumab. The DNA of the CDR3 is TGTGCCAGCAGCTCCCCGCGGGTAGCGGGAGACGTGGGGACCCAGTACTTC. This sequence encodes CASSSPRVAGDVGTQYF.